Below, one TCR beta chain is given with its context. It was with random hexamers that about 0.45 to 1 ug RNA was reverse transcribed. Coverage of TCR beta CDR3 amplification by immunoSEQ multiplex PCR extended to 54 Vbeta and 13 Jbeta. MiXCR, run by TCRdb on the immunoSEQ multiplex PCR reads, gives a single entry per CDR3 protein. Of under 150,000 distinct CDR3 sequences in the sample, approximately 94% were seen once. The CDR3 has 14 residues. Trimming removed 3 bases from V and 0 bases from J, with 8 bases in between. CDR1 is SGHRS, CDR2 YFSETQ, per germline. The data derive from a study of CD8 T cells in Susac syndrome.

The sequencing input was CD4+ T cells from PBMCs. The chain links TRBV5-1 to TRBJ2-3; no firm D call. The clonotype originates from a human donor with Susac syndrome. The CDR3 is CASSSGDSTDTQYF. DNA for the CDR3: TGCGCCAGCAGCTCCGGAGACAGCACAGATACGCAGTATTTT.